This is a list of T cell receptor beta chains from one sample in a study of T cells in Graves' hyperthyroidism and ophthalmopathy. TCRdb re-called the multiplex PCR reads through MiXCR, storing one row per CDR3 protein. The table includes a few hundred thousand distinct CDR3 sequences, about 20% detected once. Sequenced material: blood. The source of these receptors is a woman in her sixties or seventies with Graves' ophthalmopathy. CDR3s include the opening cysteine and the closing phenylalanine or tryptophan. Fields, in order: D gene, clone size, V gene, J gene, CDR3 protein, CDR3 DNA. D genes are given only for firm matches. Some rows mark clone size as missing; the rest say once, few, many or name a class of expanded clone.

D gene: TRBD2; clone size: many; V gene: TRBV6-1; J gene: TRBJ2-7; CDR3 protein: CASSPLSGRDYEQYF; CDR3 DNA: TGTGCCAGCAGTCCCCTTAGCGGGAGGGATTACGAGCAGTACTTC
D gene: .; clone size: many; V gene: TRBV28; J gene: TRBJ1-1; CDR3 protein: CASSRPGGRVTEAFF; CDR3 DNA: TGTGCCAGCAGTCGTCCGGGGGGGCGGGTCACTGAAGCTTTCTTT
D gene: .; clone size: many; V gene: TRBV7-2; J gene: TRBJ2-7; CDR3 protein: CASSPTRGQTYEQYF; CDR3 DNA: TGTGCCAGCAGCCCGACTCGGGGGCAAACCTACGAGCAGTACTTC
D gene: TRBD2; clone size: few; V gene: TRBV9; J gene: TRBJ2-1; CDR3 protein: CASSIGLAGGNNEQFF; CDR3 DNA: TGTGCCAGCAGCATTGGACTAGCGGGAGGAAACAATGAGCAGTTCTTC
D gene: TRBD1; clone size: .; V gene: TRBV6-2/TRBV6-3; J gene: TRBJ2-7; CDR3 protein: CASRQGAPPEQYF; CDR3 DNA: TGTGCCAGTAGACAGGGAGCTCCTCCGGAGCAGTACTTC
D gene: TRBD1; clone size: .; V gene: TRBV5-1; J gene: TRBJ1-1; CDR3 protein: CASSLVQGAKAFF; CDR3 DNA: TGCGCCAGCAGCTTGGTCCAGGGGGCAAAAGCTTTCTTT
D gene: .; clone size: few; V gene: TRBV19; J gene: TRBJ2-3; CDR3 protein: CASSMVEGRTQYF; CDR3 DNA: TGTGCCAGTAGTATGGTCGAGGGGCGGACGCAGTATTTT
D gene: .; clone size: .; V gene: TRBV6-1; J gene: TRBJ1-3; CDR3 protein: CASKDRQRNTIYF; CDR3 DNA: TGTGCCAGTAAAGACAGGCAGAGAAACACCATATATTTT
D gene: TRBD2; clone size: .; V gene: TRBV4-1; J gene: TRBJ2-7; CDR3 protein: CASRPTGTSDEQYF; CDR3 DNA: TGCGCCAGCAGACCGACCGGGACTAGTGACGAGCAGTACTTC
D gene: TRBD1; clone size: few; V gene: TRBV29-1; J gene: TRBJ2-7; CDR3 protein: CSVGGTGAYEQYF; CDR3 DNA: TGCAGCGTTGGCGGGACAGGGGCCTACGAGCAGTACTTC
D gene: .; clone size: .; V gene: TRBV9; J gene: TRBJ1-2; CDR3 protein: CASSAYYGYTF; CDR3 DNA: TGTGCCAGCAGCGCGTATTATGGCTACACCTTC
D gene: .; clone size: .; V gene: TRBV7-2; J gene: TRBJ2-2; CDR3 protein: CASSLKHNTGELFF; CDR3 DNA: TGTGCCAGCAGCTTAAAACATAACACCGGGGAGCTGTTTTTT
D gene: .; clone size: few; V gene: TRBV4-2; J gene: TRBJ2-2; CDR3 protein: CASSQDGAANTGELFF; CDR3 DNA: TGTGCCAGCAGCCAAGATGGGGCGGCGAACACCGGGGAGCTGTTTTTT
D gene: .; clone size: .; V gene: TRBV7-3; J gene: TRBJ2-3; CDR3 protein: CASSPPSDDTQYF; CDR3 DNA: TGTGCCAGCAGCCCGCCTAGCGATGATACGCAGTATTTT
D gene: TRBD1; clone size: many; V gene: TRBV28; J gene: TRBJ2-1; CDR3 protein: CASRTTGGSYNEQFF; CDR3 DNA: TGTGCCAGCAGGACGACAGGGGGCTCCTACAATGAGCAGTTCTTC
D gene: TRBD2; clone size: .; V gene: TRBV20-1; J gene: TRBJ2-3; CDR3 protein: CSARETSGTDTQYF; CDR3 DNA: TGCAGTGCTAGAGAGACTAGCGGGACAGATACGCAGTATTTT
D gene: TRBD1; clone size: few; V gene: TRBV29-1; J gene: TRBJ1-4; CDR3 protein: CSVAGDRVEKLFF; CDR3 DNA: TGCAGCGTTGCAGGAGACAGGGTTGAAAAACTGTTTTTT
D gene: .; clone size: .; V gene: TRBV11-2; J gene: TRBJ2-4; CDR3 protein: CASSFPGTQKNIQYF; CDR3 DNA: TGTGCCAGCAGCTTCCCTGGGACACAGAAAAACATTCAGTACTTC
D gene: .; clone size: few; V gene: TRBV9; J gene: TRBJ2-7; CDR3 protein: CASSVEGKYEQYF; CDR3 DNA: TGTGCCAGCAGCGTAGAGGGGAAGTACGAGCAGTACTTC
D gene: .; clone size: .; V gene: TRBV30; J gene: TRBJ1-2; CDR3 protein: CAWRGAGITYGYTF; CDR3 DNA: TGTGCCTGGAGGGGGGCAGGTATTACCTATGGCTACACCTTC
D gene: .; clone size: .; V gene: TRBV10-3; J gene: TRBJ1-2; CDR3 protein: CAIREGVLGDYGYTF; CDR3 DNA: TGTGCCATCAGAGAGGGGGTCCTCGGGGACTATGGCTACACCTTC
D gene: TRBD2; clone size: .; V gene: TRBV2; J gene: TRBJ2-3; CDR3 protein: CASRSASGTDTQYF; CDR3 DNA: TGTGCCAGCAGATCGGCTAGCGGGACTGATACGCAGTATTTT
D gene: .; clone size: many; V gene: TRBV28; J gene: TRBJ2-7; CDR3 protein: CASTPAGTYFYEQYF; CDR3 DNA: TGTGCCAGCACCCCGGCGGGGACTTACTTCTACGAGCAGTACTTC
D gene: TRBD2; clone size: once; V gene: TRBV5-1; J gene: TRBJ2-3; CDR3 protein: CASSSTSGSFADTQYF; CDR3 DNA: TGCGCCAGCAGCTCAACTAGCGGCAGTTTCGCGGATACGCAGTATTTT